The 10 T cell receptor beta chains in this list originate from one sample, sequenced in a study of tumor-infiltrating lymphocytes in localized non-small cell lung cancer. Generated by immunoSEQ multiplex PCR, the TCRdb table keeps only in-frame clones and is missing some. The top ten clones hold 12% of a sample with several thousand clones, around 70% of them seen once. Sequencing was carried out using lung tumor tissue. The receptor set was obtained from a human donor with non-small cell lung cancer.

The rearrangement joins TRBV12-5 to TRBJ1-5; 7 nucleotides agree with TRBD1. The ends lost 7 bases at V and 0 bases at J; junction bases unmatched: 6. The germline gives CDR1 LGHNT, CDR2 FRNRAP. There are 15 residues in the CDR3. The CDR3 region has the DNA TGTGCTAGTGCCCCGGACAGGTTTAGCAATCAGCCCCAGCATTTT. Translation: CASAPDRFSNQPQHF.

A single count supports this clone. This rearrangement joins TRBV12-5 to TRBJ2-1; D uncertain. The V gene's germline CDR1 is LGHNT and CDR2 FRNRAP. V lost 5 bases, J lost 3 bases, and 11 bases lay in between. The CDR3 covers 14 residues. This chain's CDR3 is CASGPGLDYNEQFF. CDR3 nucleotides: TGTGCTAGTGGTCCCGGGCTGGACTACAATGAGCAGTTCTTC.

Judged by abundance, this clone is medium-sized (0.01 to 0.1%). The gene calls are TRBV4-3 and TRBJ2-7; D is ambiguous. Germline CDR1 LGHNA, CDR2 YSLEER. V lost 0 bases to trimming and J lost 5 bases, with 8 bases between them. This CDR3 is built from 13 residues. The CDR3 coding sequence is TGCGCCAGCAGCCAAGATTTTCCGGACGAGCAGTACTTC. It specifies CASSQDFPDEQYF.

The chain carries TRBV6-5 and TRBJ1-4; no definite D call. This CDR3 has 13 residues. V shed 0 bases and J shed 4 bases, with 3 bases lying between them. Looked up from germline, CDR1 is MNHEY and CDR2 is SVGAGI. CDR3 bases: TGTGCCAGCAGTTACTCCAGTAATGAAAAACTGTTTTTT. Amino acids: CASSYSSNEKLFF.

The chain links TRBV5-1 to TRBJ1-1, with 8 bases that match TRBD1. After removal of 0 bases from V and 1 base from J, the junction contained 14 bases not matched to a gene. CDR1 is SGHRS and CDR2 is YFSETQ in the germline V gene. The CDR3 length is 19 residues. The CDR3 region has the DNA TGCGCCAGCAGCTTGGAGCCCTCAGCCAGGGGGCTTGGGAACACTGAAGCTTTCTTT. Its protein product is CASSLEPSARGLGNTEAFF.

The genes are TRBV5-8 and TRBJ1-5; weak D call: TRBD1 (6 bases). The germline V and J ends were trimmed by 5 bases and 0 bases, with 15 bases remaining between them. This CDR3 spans 16 amino acids. CDR1 SGHTS and CDR2 YDEGEE come from the germline V gene. The CDR3 DNA follows: TGTGCCAGCAGTCGTCTCAGGGACACTAGCAATCAGCCCCAGCATTTT. This codes for CASSRLRDTSNQPQHF.

The chain couples TRBV10-1 to TRBJ2-2; the match to TRBD1 covers 8 bases. The CDR3 is 14 residues long. V lost 6 bases and J lost 7; bases outside the gene matches: 7. Looked up from germline, CDR1 is WNHNN and CDR2 is SYGVQD (reference sequence). Here the CDR3 DNA reads TGCGCCAGCAGCACAGACAGGGGCGGCGGGGAGCTGTTTTTT. Its protein is CASSTDRGGGELFF.

This rearrangement joins TRBV18 to TRBJ1-3; D is ambiguous. CDR3 length: 13 amino acids. Germline V gene data show CDR1 as KGHSH and CDR2 as LQKENI. The germline V and J ends were trimmed by 4 bases and 4 bases, with 8 bases remaining between them. DNA for the CDR3: TGTGCCAGCTCACGGGAGGCGGGAAACACCATATATTTT. It translates to CASSREAGNTIYF.

V and J are TRBV4-1 and TRBJ2-1; D is unclear. Between the trimmed V and J ends, which lost 1 base and 9 bases, there was a span of 16 bases. Germline lookup yields CDR1 MGHRA and CDR2 YSYEKL. The CDR3 covers 15 residues. CDR3 sequence (DNA): TGCGCCAGCAGCCAAGGATACGGGCTGATCGTTGAGCAGTTCTTC. It codes for CASSQGYGLIVEQFF.

The genes are TRBV7-9 and TRBJ1-5; tentatively, D is TRBD1 (5 bases). Germline values: CDR1 SEHNR, CDR2 FQNEAQ (reference sequence). The CDR3 covers 14 residues. V was pared by 5 bases and J by 2 bases, with 10 bases between. The CDR3: CASSPGTGNQPQHF. The CDR3 DNA reads TGTGCCAGCAGCCCCGGGACCGGCAATCAGCCCCAGCATTTT.